These T cell receptor beta chains were read from a single sample in a study of T cell responses to AZD1222 COVID-19 vaccine. Sequenced by immunoSEQ multiplex PCR; TCRdb stores in-frame clones only, minus some. This repertoire shows 90,000 to 150,000 clones, around nine tenths found once; its top ten account for roughly 7%. Sequenced material: peripheral blood, taken 28 days after the second AZD1222 dose. These receptors were collected from an adult who received the AZD1222 COVID-19 vaccine. The CDR3 runs from the conserved cysteine through the conserved F or W. A D gene is named only where the DNA matches it firmly. Clone size is stated in some rows and not others, as once, few, many or a class when expanded.

v_call,d_call,j_call,clone_size,cdr3_aa,cdr3_nt
TRBV5-1,.,TRBJ2-5,.,CASSHEDNLQETQYF,TGCGCCAGCAGCCACGAGGACAACCTGCAAGAGACCCAGTACTTC
TRBV28,.,TRBJ2-3,.,CASGSHGTPKGTDTQYF,TGTGCCAGCGGCTCGCACGGGACCCCAAAGGGCACAGATACGCAGTATTTT
TRBV30,.,TRBJ1-5,.,CAWSPGVQQPQHF,TGTGCCTGGAGTCCTGGGGTTCAGCAGCCCCAGCATTTT
TRBV6-5,.,TRBJ2-1,.,CASSYHLYNEQFF,TGTGCCAGCAGTTACCACCTCTACAATGAGCAGTTCTTC
TRBV28,TRBD1,TRBJ2-2,.,CASKQGGWGELFF,TGTGCCAGCAAACAGGGGGGCTGGGGGGAGCTGTTTTTT
TRBV6-4,.,TRBJ1-6,.,CASSDSIPRRSNSPLHF,TGTGCCAGCAGTGACTCGATTCCCCGGAGAAGTAATTCACCCCTCCACTTT
TRBV29-1,TRBD1,TRBJ2-5,.,CSVSRTGLGGETQYF,TGCAGCGTTTCCCGGACAGGGTTGGGCGGAGAGACCCAGTACTTC
TRBV27,TRBD1,TRBJ2-1,once,CASSSYRGVEQFF,TGTGCCAGCAGTTCCTACAGGGGAGTTGAGCAGTTCTTC
TRBV5-1,.,TRBJ1-4,.,CASRQTTTATNEKLFF,TGCGCCAGCAGGCAAACAACAACCGCAACTAATGAAAAACTGTTTTTT
TRBV14,.,TRBJ2-2,.,CASSQVKGTGELFF,TGTGCCAGCAGCCAAGTTAAGGGGACCGGGGAGCTGTTTTTT
TRBV6-5,.,TRBJ1-4,.,CASSYQGYATNEKLFF,TGTGCCAGCAGTTATCAGGGGTATGCAACTAATGAAAAACTGTTTTTT
TRBV27,TRBD1,TRBJ1-5,.,CASSPSDGTVTYSNQPQHF,TGTGCCAGCAGTCCCTCGGACGGGACAGTAACTTATAGCAATCAGCCCCAGCATTTT
TRBV7-9,.,TRBJ1-2,.,CASSPGSGYTF,TGTGCCAGCAGCCCGGGTAGCGGCTACACCTTC
TRBV11-2,.,TRBJ2-5,.,CASSSWSSTPFQETQYF,TGTGCCAGCAGCTCGTGGTCCTCTACCCCTTTCCAAGAGACCCAGTACTTC
TRBV24-1,.,TRBJ1-2,.,CATSVSGGQGYTF,TGTGCCACCAGTGTCTCGGGGGGGCAAGGCTACACCTTC
TRBV7-3,TRBD2,TRBJ2-2,once,CASSLIGLAGVPGELFF,TGTGCCAGCAGCTTAATTGGTCTAGCGGGAGTCCCCGGGGAGCTGTTTTTT
TRBV28,.,TRBJ2-7,few,CASRPTQGGLYEQYF,TGTGCCAGCAGACCCACTCAAGGGGGGCTCTACGAGCAGTACTTC
TRBV5-1,TRBD1,TRBJ1-2,.,CASSWMDRSYGYTF,TGCGCCAGCAGCTGGATGGACAGGTCCTATGGCTACACCTTC
TRBV28,.,TRBJ1-1,.,CASSPNQGEAFF,TGTGCCAGCAGTCCTAATCAGGGGGAAGCTTTCTTT
TRBV6-2/TRBV6-3,.,TRBJ2-7,.,CASSHIQIPYEQYF,TGTGCCAGCAGTCACATACAGATACCTTACGAGCAGTACTTC
TRBV20-1,.,TRBJ2-3,.,CSALFTDTQYF,TGCAGTGCCTTATTCACAGATACGCAGTATTTT
TRBV7-9,.,TRBJ1-6,.,CASSRPRQLYNSPLHF,TGTGCCAGCAGCCGACCCAGACAGCTTTATAATTCACCCCTCCACTTT
TRBV4-3,.,TRBJ2-1,.,CASSQDSGFGNEQFF,TGCGCCAGCAGCCAAGATTCCGGGTTCGGCAATGAGCAGTTCTTC
TRBV19,.,TRBJ1-2,.,CASSSQGRTNYGYTF,TGTGCCAGTAGTTCGCAGGGACGGACTAACTATGGCTACACCTTC
TRBV6-1,TRBD1,TRBJ1-4,once,CASSEGDSNEKLFF,TGTGCCAGCAGTGAGGGGGACAGCAATGAAAAACTGTTTTTT
TRBV6-6,TRBD2,TRBJ2-3,.,CASTAGGSTDTQYF,TGTGCCAGCACTGCGGGAGGGAGCACAGATACGCAGTATTTT
TRBV5-6,.,TRBJ1-5,.,CASSLSGQPQHF,TGTGCCAGCAGCTTGTCTGGTCAGCCCCAGCATTTT
TRBV24-1,TRBD1,TRBJ2-5,.,CATSDLSGGAETQYF,TGTGCCACCAGTGATTTGTCAGGGGGCGCGGAGACCCAGTACTTC
TRBV28,TRBD2,TRBJ2-1,once,CASSRAGGGSVGNEQFF,TGTGCCAGCAGTAGGGCCGGCGGCGGGAGCGTCGGTAATGAGCAGTTCTTC
TRBV4-3,TRBD1,TRBJ2-7,.,CASSQERDRTYEQYF,TGCGCCAGCAGCCAAGAGAGGGACAGGACCTACGAGCAGTACTTC
TRBV30,TRBD1,TRBJ1-5,.,CAWSVSQGNQPQHF,TGTGCCTGGAGTGTATCACAGGGGAATCAGCCCCAGCATTTT
TRBV7-9,TRBD2,TRBJ2-2,.,CASSFLAGGPSGELFF,TGTGCCAGCAGCTTCCTAGCGGGGGGGCCATCCGGGGAGCTGTTTTTT
TRBV4-2,.,TRBJ1-4,.,CASSQESGAKEKLFF,TGTGCCAGCAGCCAAGAATCAGGGGCGAAGGAAAAACTGTTTTTT
TRBV12-2,.,TRBJ1-4,.,CASRSLVDWGEKLFF,TGTGCAAGTCGCTCCCTGGTCGATTGGGGTGAAAAACTGTTTTTT
TRBV2,TRBD2,TRBJ2-2,.,CASSAGLAGGGGELFF,TGTGCCAGCAGCGCTGGACTAGCGGGGGGCGGCGGGGAGCTGTTTTTT
TRBV19,.,TRBJ2-7,.,CASSKHGSPEQYF,TGTGCCAGTAGTAAGCACGGCTCCCCCGAGCAGTACTTC